These 16 T cell receptor beta chains were all obtained from the same sample, sequenced in a study of a mutant IDH1 vaccine in newly diagnosed glioma. For these TCRs, the target antigens are not known. Using immunoSEQ multiplex PCR, the repertoire was profiled, and TCRdb retains in-frame clones only, with some absent. Counted here are some 70,000 clones, approximately 84% occurring once; the ten biggest clones make up about 12%. The time point denotes: week 35, safety follow-up. It was 300 ug of mutant IDH1 20-mer peptide that made up each vaccine dose, given with topical imiquimod. The material sequenced was PBMCs, taken from a glioma patient whose treatment included an IDH1 peptide vaccine. Receptor source: a man aged 18 to 29 with glioma.

CDR3 DNA sequence: TGTGCCAGCAGTTACAGGGGGACAGGGATGAACACTGAAGCTTTCTTT. It codes for CASSYRGTGMNTEAFF. The rearrangement uses TRBV6-5 and TRBJ1-1; 9 bases agree with TRBD1. CDR1 MNHEY and CDR2 SVGAGI come from the germline V gene. The CDR3 has 16 residues. With 2 bases clipped from V and 0 bases from J, the junction kept 4 bases outside the gene matches.

This clone occurred once. This chain connects TRBV10-1 to TRBJ2-1, with D maybe TRBD2 (5 bases). Germline V gene lookup returns CDR1 WNHNN and CDR2 SYGVQD (reference sequence). The CDR3 has 11 amino acids. The germline V and J ends were trimmed by 10 bases and 15 bases, with 19 bases remaining between them. The CDR3 protein is CAIEPEGSLFF. In DNA form, the CDR3 reads TGCGCCATCGAACCCGAGGGCAGTTTGTTCTTC.

The chain combines TRBV5-1 with TRBJ1-3; 7 bases are shared with TRBD1. With 2 bases clipped from V and 3 bases from J, the junction kept 2 bases outside the gene matches. Per germline, CDR1 SGHRS and CDR2 YFSETQ. The CDR3 runs 14 residues. CDR3 bases: TGCGCCAGCAGCTTAAGGGGGCTTGGAAACACCATATATTTT. This sequence encodes CASSLRGLGNTIYF.

In this sample, this clone turned up a few times. The chain uses TRBV5-1 and TRBJ1-1, with 7 bases identical to TRBD1. The V gene's germline CDR1 is SGHRS and CDR2 YFSETQ. This CDR3 spans 13 amino acids. With 6 bases clipped from V and 2 bases from J, the junction kept 4 bases outside the gene matches. CDR3 sequence: CASIGQVNTEAFF. Here the CDR3 DNA reads TGCGCCAGCATAGGACAGGTAAACACTGAAGCTTTCTTT.

The chain uses TRBV7-9 and TRBJ1-3; maybe TRBD1 (6 bases). There are 14 residues in the CDR3. The V and J ends lost 5 bases and 4 bases respectively, with 12 bases between them. Germline CDR1 and CDR2: SEHNR and FQNEAQ (reference sequence). The CDR3 is CASSGRTEGNTIYF. The CDR3 nucleotides read TGTGCCAGCAGCGGGCGGACAGAAGGAAACACCATATATTTT. Full variable domain (rest looked up from reference TRBV7-9 and TRBJ1-3): DTGVSQNPRHKITKRGQNVTFRCDPISEHNRLYWYRQTLGQGPEFLTYFQNEAQLEKSRLLSDRFSAERPKGSFSTLEIQRTEQGDSAMYLCASSGRTEGNTIYFGEGSWLTVV.

This chain uses TRBV27 with TRBJ1-6; no clear D gene. Germline assignment: CDR1 MNHEY and CDR2 SMNVEV (reference sequence). Deletions cut 1 base from V and 7 bases from J, with 2 bases between. The CDR3 extends over 12 amino acids. DNA for the CDR3: TGTGCCAGCAGTTTATACAATTCACCCCTCCACTTT. As protein: CASSLYNSPLHF.

The chain combines TRBV7-2 with TRBJ2-7; a possible D gene is TRBD1 (6 bases). This CDR3 contains 16 residues. Trimming removed 4 bases from V and 3 bases from J, with 19 bases in between. Looked up from germline, CDR1 is SGHTA and CDR2 is FQGNSA. This chain's CDR3 is CASSSSPGQLLYEQYF. CDR3 coding DNA: TGTGCCAGCAGCTCCTCACCGGGACAATTACTCTACGAGCAGTACTTC.

As DNA, the CDR3 is TGTGCCATCAGTGGAAGGGGGCAGGGGTTCCACGAGCAGTACTTC. As protein: CAISGRGQGFHEQYF. The chain couples TRBV10-3 to TRBJ2-7, with 7 bases that match TRBD1. Germline V lookup: CDR1 ENHRY, CDR2 SYGVKD. V was clipped by 4 bases and J by 5 bases; unmatched bases: 11. CDR3 length equals 15 residues.

This sequence joins TRBV29-1 and TRBJ1-2; unclear D gene. The germline CDR1 and CDR2 sequences are SQVTM and ANQGSEA. The V end lost 7 bases, the J end lost 7 bases, and 16 bases lay between the germline ends. CDR3 length equals 12 residues. CDR3 amino acids: CSAQYALIGYTF. The CDR3 DNA follows: TGCAGCGCCCAATACGCACTGATTGGCTACACCTTC. Complete variable domain (other parts from reference TRBV29-1 and TRBJ1-2): SAVISQKPSRDICQRGTSLTIQCQVDSQVTMMFWYRQQPGQSLTLIATANQGSEATYESGFVIDKFPISRPNLTFSTLTVSNMSPEDSSIYLCSAQYALIGYTFGSGTRLTVV.

This clone was seen only once. V and J are TRBV25-1 and TRBJ1-2; 7 bases map to TRBD1. Germline CDR1 and CDR2: MGHDK and SYGVNS. The junction had 9 bases not matched to a gene; V was cut back by 1 base and J by 1 base. CDR3 length: 17 residues. The CDR3 protein is CASSEWDLGGDNYGYTF. The CDR3 DNA follows: TGTGCCAGCAGTGAATGGGACCTAGGGGGCGATAACTATGGCTACACCTTC.

The CDR3 protein is CASSPGSNYGYTF. CDR3 coding DNA: TGCGCCAGCAGCCCAGGGAGTAACTATGGCTACACCTTC. This chain joins TRBV5-1 and TRBJ1-2; the D gene is possibly TRBD1 (5 bases). Trimming took 4 bases from V and 1 from J, leaving 8 bases between them. CDR1 and CDR2 from the germline V gene are SGHRS and YFSETQ. The CDR3 has 13 amino acids.

V is TRBV6-6 and J is TRBJ1-1, with 9 positions matching TRBD1. Germline CDR1 MNHNY, CDR2 SVGAGI (reference sequence). CDR3 length equals 13 residues. J lost 11 bases, V lost 5 bases, and 9 bases had no gene match. CDR3 amino acids: CASSPRQGESAFF. CDR3 in DNA: TGTGCCAGCAGTCCTCGACAGGGGGAGTCTGCTTTCTTT.

V usage is TRBV7-2 and J usage is TRBJ2-7, with 12 bases identical to TRBD2. Germline CDR1 is SGHTA and CDR2 is FQGNSA. The junction had 0 bases not matched to a gene; V was cut back by 1 base and J by 2 bases. The CDR3 has 15 amino acids. Here the CDR3 DNA reads TGTGCCAGCAGCTTAGGGACTAGCGGGACCTACGAGCAGTACTTC. It codes for CASSLGTSGTYEQYF.

The V call is TRBV19, the J call TRBJ2-7; the D gene is possibly TRBD1 (6 bases). Looked up from germline, CDR1 is LNHDA and CDR2 is SQIVND (reference sequence). The CDR3 is 17 residues long. Trimming removed 6 bases at V and 2 bases at J, with 23 bases between. The CDR3 bases are TGTGCCAGTAGACACCCCGGGACAATACCTCCAACCTACGAGCAGTACTTC. Translating it yields CASRHPGTIPPTYEQYF.

This clone was recorded once. The chain has TRBV6-1 and TRBJ2-3, with 14 bases that match TRBD2. This CDR3 is built from 17 residues. Germline V lookup: CDR1 MNHNS, CDR2 SASEGT. The junction had 10 bases not matched to a gene; V was cut back by 4 bases and J by 7 bases. CDR3 protein: CASSVNSGTSGGNTQYF. Here the CDR3 DNA reads TGTGCCAGCAGTGTAAACTCCGGGACTAGCGGGGGAAATACGCAGTATTTT.

This chain joins TRBV7-2 and TRBJ2-5; TRBD2 agrees at 13 bases. CDR1 is SGHTA, CDR2 FQGNSA, per germline. The V segment lost 3 bases and the J segment 5 bases; nucleotides outside the gene matches: 6. CDR3 length equals 16 residues. The CDR3 here is CASSFGLAGARETQYF. The DNA for the CDR3 is TGTGCCAGCAGCTTCGGACTAGCGGGAGCCCGGGAGACCCAGTACTTC.